The 26 T cell receptor beta chains reported below all come from one sample, sequenced in a study of cytomegalovirus exposure and HLA in healthy donors. The PCR had 60 Vbeta and 13 Jbeta primers. Profiling relied on immunoSEQ multiplex PCR, and the TCRdb table lists in-frame clones only, not all of them. The data show about 120,000 clones, 78% seen once. The sequenced sample was PBMCs. Receptors were obtained from a man aged 30-40 years in good health and CMV-seropositive.

The chain joins TRBV5-5 to TRBJ2-1, with TRBD2 matching 11 bases. Trimming took 2 bases from V and 10 from J; bases not matched to a gene: 5. Germline-derived CDR1 and CDR2 are SGHKS and YYEKEE (reference sequence). This CDR3 is built from 14 residues. This CDR3 is CASSFGLAGPEQFF. Written as DNA, the CDR3 is TGTGCCAGCAGCTTCGGACTAGCGGGCCCCGAGCAGTTCTTC.

The table lists this clone with a count of one. The chain joins TRBV5-1 to TRBJ2-3, with D tentatively TRBD2 (5 bases). V was shortened by 3 bases and J by 2 bases, with 13 bases between the two germline ends. This CDR3 has 15 amino acids. Germline CDR1 reads SGHRS; CDR2 reads YFSETQ. The CDR3 region has the DNA TGCGCCAGCAGCTCCTACGGGGATCTCACAGATACGCAGTATTTT. Translated, it gives CASSSYGDLTDTQYF.

The V call is TRBV28, the J call TRBJ1-4; D is possibly TRBD1 (6 bases). The CDR3 runs 16 residues. Trimming cost V 6 bases and J 4 bases, with 18 bases left between them. Looked up from germline, CDR1 is MDHEN and CDR2 is SYDVKM. CDR3 loop: CASSPAGAGLNEKLFF. In DNA, the CDR3 is TGTGCCAGCAGCCCAGCAGGGGCAGGACTTAATGAAAAACTGTTTTTT.

The chain combines TRBV7-8 with TRBJ2-7, with D tentatively TRBD1 (6 bases). The CDR3 loop spans 14 amino acids. Germline V gives CDR1 SGHVS, CDR2 FQNEAQ. The V gene lost 5 bases and the J gene lost 2 bases, with 13 bases spanning the gap. The CDR3 protein is CASSALTGAYEQYF. The CDR3 nucleotides read TGTGCCAGCAGCGCCCTGACAGGAGCCTACGAGCAGTACTTC.

The chain recombines TRBV7-9 with TRBJ2-3, with 8 nucleotides matching TRBD1. The V gene end was trimmed by 8 bases and the J gene end by 4 bases; junction bases not matched to a gene: 11. CDR1 SEHNR and CDR2 FQNEAQ come from the germline V gene (reference sequence). This CDR3 has 15 residues. CDR3 protein: CASQKAGGVADTQYF. DNA of the CDR3: TGTGCCAGCCAAAAGGCAGGGGGCGTGGCAGATACGCAGTATTTT.

V is TRBV7-9 and J is TRBJ2-7; 7 bases line up with TRBD1. V lost 2 bases, J lost 1 base, and 5 bases stayed unmatched. Germline V gene data show CDR1 as SEHNR and CDR2 as FQNEAQ (reference sequence). This CDR3 has 15 residues. The DNA for the CDR3 is TGTGCCAGCAGCTTAACAGGGGTTCCGTCCTACGAGCAGTACTTC. Translating it yields CASSLTGVPSYEQYF. The full variable domain, completed using reference TRBV7-9 and TRBJ2-7, is DTGVSQNPRHKITKRGQNVTFRCDPISEHNRLYWYRQTLGQGPEFLTYFQNEAQLEKSRLLSDRFSAERPKGSFSTLEIQRTEQGDSAMYLCASSLTGVPSYEQYFGPGTRLTVT.

This clone showed up just a few times. V and J are TRBV29-1 and TRBJ2-2; TRBD2 matches at 11 bases. CDR1 is SQVTM and CDR2 is ANQGSEA in the germline V gene. This CDR3 spans 17 amino acids. The V gene end was trimmed by 7 bases and the J gene end by 0 bases; junction bases not matched to a gene: 10. CDR3 in DNA: TGCAGCGCAATAGGGGGTAGCGGGAGGGCGAACACCGGGGAGCTGTTTTTT. Translation gives CSAIGGSGRANTGELFF.

Comment on this clone: At the DNA level, this CDR3 is encoded by other sequences in the same sample as well. The rearrangement links TRBV7-8 to TRBJ1-1; D may be TRBD1 (5 bases). The CDR3 is 14 residues long. The germline V gene has CDR1 SGHVS and CDR2 FQNEAQ. V shed 3 bases and J shed 0 bases, with 8 bases lying between them. CDR3 residues: CASSLQGLNTEAFF. CDR3 nucleotide sequence: TGTGCCAGCAGCTTGCAGGGTTTGAACACTGAAGCTTTCTTT. Full variable domain (rest looked up from reference TRBV7-8 and TRBJ1-1): GAGVSQSPRYKVAKRGQDVALRCDPISGHVSLFWYQQALGQGPEFLTYFQNEAQLDKSGLPSDRFFAERPEGSVSTLKIQRTQQEDSAVYLCASSLQGLNTEAFFGQGTRLTVV.

This chain links TRBV5-1 with TRBJ2-1, with 14 bases matching TRBD2. Trimming cost V 0 bases and J 8 bases; bases outside gene matches: 4. The CDR3 spans 16 residues. CDR1 and CDR2 (germline): SGHRS, YFSETQ. DNA of the CDR3: TGCGCCAGCAGCTTGGCGGGACTAGCGGGAGTTGATGAGCAGTTCTTC. Encoded protein: CASSLAGLAGVDEQFF.

The rearrangement links TRBV28 to TRBJ2-7, with TRBD2 matching over 9 bases. Germline V lookup: CDR1 MDHEN, CDR2 SYDVKM. The CDR3 spans 15 residues. V was pared by 5 bases and J by 3 bases, with 8 bases of the junction left unmatched. The CDR3 region is CASSTRGLASYEQYF. The CDR3 DNA follows: TGTGCCAGCAGTACTCGGGGACTAGCTAGCTACGAGCAGTACTTC.

The chain uses TRBV5-4 and TRBJ2-1; 8 bases fit TRBD2. Germline CDR1 is SGHNT and CDR2 is YYREEE (reference sequence). This CDR3 has 15 amino acids. The V gene end was trimmed by 1 base and the J gene end by 9 bases; junction bases not matched to a gene: 9. The CDR3 sequence: CASSLIGRALGEQFF. CDR3 nucleotides: TGTGCCAGCAGCTTGATCGGGAGGGCCCTCGGTGAGCAGTTCTTC.

The rearrangement links TRBV27 to TRBJ2-3; 7 positions agree with TRBD1. The germline V gene has CDR1 MNHEY and CDR2 SMNVEV (reference sequence). J gave up 0 bases and V 4 bases, and 4 bases lay outside the gene matches. The CDR3 length is 15 residues. The CDR3 region is CASSSTGASTDTQYF. DNA of the CDR3: TGTGCCAGCAGTTCAACAGGGGCGAGCACAGATACGCAGTATTTT.

On this clone: At one end, the junction sequence differs from germline, possibly due to a read error. The chain carries TRBV30 and TRBJ1-3; D unresolved. The CDR3 length is 11 residues. Germline V gene data show CDR1 as GTSNPN and CDR2 as SVGIG (reference sequence). The CDR3 loop reads CVREAGNTIYF. CDR3 in DNA: TGCGTGAGGGAGGCTGGAAACACCATATATTTT.

V is TRBV5-8 and J is TRBJ1-1; D possibly corresponds to TRBD1 (5 bases). The V and J ends lost 0 bases and 5 bases respectively, with 14 bases between them. The germline V gene encodes CDR1 SGHTS and CDR2 YDEGEE. This CDR3 contains 15 residues. Written as DNA, the CDR3 is TGTGCCAGCAGCTTGGGTGTTCTCGGGGGAACTGAAGCTTTCTTT. As protein: CASSLGVLGGTEAFF.

V usage is TRBV18 and J usage is TRBJ1-5; 8 bases are shared with TRBD1. CDR1 and CDR2 (germline): KGHSH, LQKENI. Trimming cost V 3 bases and J 8 bases; bases outside gene matches: 9. The CDR3 is 15 residues long. The CDR3 region is CASSPMQGAGEPQHF. The CDR3 nucleotides are TGTGCCAGCTCACCGATGCAGGGGGCAGGCGAGCCCCAGCATTTT.

J is TRBJ2-7 and V is TRBV9; TRBD2 might be the D (6 bases). The CDR3 is made up of 16 amino acids. Looked up from germline, CDR1 is SGDLS and CDR2 is YYNGEE. V lost 0 bases to trimming and J lost 2 bases, with 15 bases between them. The CDR3 DNA reads TGTGCCAGCAGCGTAGCTCGTCGGGACTGCCCCTACGAGCAGTACTTC. Translating gives CASSVARRDCPYEQYF.

This rearrangement joins TRBV29-1 to TRBJ2-7; 8 bases agree with TRBD2. Germline V gene lookup returns CDR1 SQVTM and CDR2 ANQGSEA. With V trimmed by 6 bases and J by 2 bases, 15 bases remained unmatched. This CDR3 is built from 16 residues. CDR3 residues: CSVRGGLWTDPYEQYF. CDR3 nucleotide sequence: TGCAGCGTCCGGGGGGGGTTGTGGACAGATCCCTACGAGCAGTACTTC.

V is TRBV10-3 and J is TRBJ2-3; 8 nucleotides agree with TRBD1. V was clipped by 8 bases and J by 5 bases; unmatched bases: 9. CDR3 size: 14 residues. Germline V gives CDR1 ENHRY, CDR2 SYGVKD. The CDR3 loop is CAIEAGGRGDTQYF. In DNA, the CDR3 is TGTGCCATCGAGGCAGGGGGCAGGGGAGATACGCAGTATTTT.

CDR3 amino acids: CSVEAGTSADRSYNEQFF. For the CDR3, the DNA is TGCAGCGTTGAAGCCGGGACTAGTGCCGACCGCTCCTACAATGAGCAGTTCTTC. The V call is TRBV29-1, the J call TRBJ2-1; 8 positions agree with TRBD2. Germline CDR1 is SQVTM and CDR2 is ANQGSEA. Trimming removed 1 base from V and 0 bases from J; junction bases left unmatched: 11. The length of the CDR3 is 18 residues.

The genes are TRBV15 and TRBJ1-5; D not certain. The CDR3 has 15 residues. V shed 0 bases and J shed 7 bases, with 13 bases lying between them. Germline lookup yields CDR1 LNHNV and CDR2 YYDKDF (reference sequence). As DNA, the CDR3 is TGTGCCACCAGCAGAGATCGGGGTCGGAGACAGCCCCAGCATTTT. It codes for CATSRDRGRRQPQHF.

A word on this clone: The same CDR3 can be traced to other DNA sequences in this sample. The J gene is TRBJ2-7, the V gene TRBV2, with TRBD2 identical over 15 bases. CDR1 and CDR2 (germline): SNHLY, FYNNEI. Trimming cost V 8 bases and J 7 bases; bases outside gene matches: 3. The CDR3 contains 13 residues. The CDR3 DNA reads TGTGCCAGCTGGACTAGCGGGAGGGGTGAGCAGTACTTC. Its translation is CASWTSGRGEQYF.

J is TRBJ2-2 and V is TRBV7-2, with TRBD2 matching 8 bases. Germline trimming cut 3 bases from V and 10 bases from J; bases unmatched to any gene: 10. The CDR3 spans 15 residues. Germline V gene sequence: CDR1 SGHTA, CDR2 FQGNSA. CDR3 protein: CASSFFAGGQPELFF. CDR3 DNA: TGTGCCAGCAGCTTCTTCGCGGGGGGACAACCGGAGCTGTTTTTT. Variable domain in full (rest from reference TRBV7-2 and TRBJ2-2): GAGVSQSPSNKVTEKGKDVELRCDPISGHTALYWYRQSLGQGLEFLIYFQGNSAPDKSGLPSDRFSAERTGGSVSTLTIQRTQQEDSAVYLCASSFFAGGQPELFFGEGSRLTVL.

In nucleotides, the CDR3 is TGTGCCAGCAGCTTAGAGAGTGGCTACACCTTC. This sequence encodes CASSLESGYTF. The gene calls are TRBV7-9 and TRBJ1-2, with no clear D. Looked up from germline, CDR1 is SEHNR and CDR2 is FQNEAQ (reference sequence). The V end was cut by 1 base, the J end by 7 bases, with 4 bases between. The CDR3 runs to 11 residues.

V usage is TRBV29-1 and J usage is TRBJ2-7; TRBD1 aligns across 9 bases. After removal of 0 bases from V and 5 bases from J, the junction contained 8 bases not matched to a gene. CDR3 size: 15 residues. Germline V gene data show CDR1 as SQVTM and CDR2 as ANQGSEA. CDR3: CSVEDRTGEGHEQYF. CDR3 sequence (DNA): TGCAGCGTTGAAGACCGGACAGGGGAAGGCCACGAGCAGTACTTC.

This rearrangement joins TRBV27 to TRBJ2-4; the D is unclear. Trimming shortened V by 4 bases and J by 9 bases, and 10 bases separated the two germline ends. The CDR3 is 12 residues long. Germline V CDR1 and CDR2: MNHEY, SMNVEV (reference sequence). CDR3 sequence: CASSSPRSIQYF. DNA of the CDR3: TGTGCCAGCAGTTCTCCGCGGAGCATTCAGTACTTC.

V is TRBV9 and J is TRBJ2-1, with 11 positions matching TRBD2. The CDR3 covers 18 residues. Germline CDR1 SGDLS, CDR2 YYNGEE. V trimming: 0 bases; J trimming: 5 bases; junction bases outside the gene matches: 10. The CDR3 loop reads CASSVEISGRARDNEQFF. The CDR3 DNA is TGTGCCAGCAGCGTAGAAATTAGCGGGAGGGCCAGGGACAATGAGCAGTTCTTC.